This note documents a single TCR beta chain sequence. RNA totalling roughly 0.45 to 1 ug underwent reverse transcription with random hexamers. TCRdb itself ran the immunoSEQ multiplex PCR reads through MiXCR, one entry per CDR3 protein. The sample carries about 150,000 distinct CDR3 sequences, over 95% recorded once. The data originate from a study of CD8 T cells in Susac syndrome. With V trimmed by 2 bases and J by 4 bases, 6 bases remained unmatched. CDR3 length: 15 residues. Per germline, CDR1 DFQATT and CDR2 SNEGSKA (reference sequence). The clonotype comes from a human donor with multiple sclerosis. Source material: CD8+ T cells from PBMCs. The chain links TRBV20-1 to TRBJ2-3, with 10 positions matching TRBD1. CDR3 sequence (DNA): TGCAGTGCTAGACCCGGGACAGGGGATTCAGATACGCAGTATTTT. Encoded protein: CSARPGTGDSDTQYF.